This T cell receptor beta chain derives from a study of siplizumab effects on memory and regulatory T cells. General study results and limits: Unstimulated subsets accounted for the mapping of only a minor share of the clones that were alloreactive. Tregs that proliferated in siplizumab cultures did not have their suppressive function confirmed. In controls, approximately 28% of mappable alloreactive CD4+ clones were Treg-derived on average, versus about 75% with siplizumab.

Assaying covered roughly 92,000 TCR templates per sample. Sequencing was performed with immunoSEQ multiplex PCR; in TCRdb, only in-frame clones are kept and a portion is missing. The sample records some 120,000 clones, about 95% being singletons. About this clone: Its antigen remains unknown.

Sample: non-Treg CD4+ T cells sorted from blood. The sequence came from a human donor in good health.

In DNA, the CDR3 is TGTGCCAGTAGTATAACAGGACAGGGCTACTATGGCTACACCTTC. It translates to CASSITGQGYYGYTF. This rearrangement joins TRBV19 to TRBJ1-2, with 8 positions matching TRBD1. V shed 2 bases, J shed 3 bases, and the junction held 5 bases outside the gene matches. Germline loops: CDR1 LNHDA, CDR2 SQIVND (reference sequence). The CDR3 has 15 amino acids.